Listed here are 14 T cell receptor beta chains from one sample, sequenced in a study of T cell responses to AZD1222 COVID-19 vaccine. Method: immunoSEQ multiplex PCR; TCRdb's copy keeps in-frame clones and lacks some. The data contain roughly 120,000 clones, about nine tenths of them singletons. The source material was peripheral blood, sampled on day 0 of AZD1222 vaccination. The receptors were gathered from an adult in good health.

The J gene is TRBJ2-7, the V gene TRBV19, with D possibly TRBD2 on 7 matching bases. Germline CDR1 is LNHDA and CDR2 is SQIVND (reference sequence). The CDR3 extends over 15 amino acids. The germline V and J ends were trimmed by 7 bases and 9 bases, with 25 bases remaining between them. This CDR3 reads CASKPGASGSQGQYF. The DNA of the CDR3 is TGTGCCAGTAAGCCGGGGGCTAGCGGCTCTCAAGGGCAGTACTTC.

This clone showed up just a few times. The chain links TRBV28 to TRBJ1-5; D is perhaps TRBD1 (5 bases). V lost 7 bases to trimming and J lost 4 bases, with 26 bases between them. CDR1 and CDR2 (germline): MDHEN, SYDVKM. CDR3 length: 18 residues. The CDR3 sequence: CASTRGTATFSGNQPQHF. In DNA form, the CDR3 reads TGTGCCAGCACCCGCGGGACCGCCACCTTTAGCGGGAATCAGCCCCAGCATTTT.

This clone was counted only a few times. The chain joins TRBV5-4 to TRBJ1-1; D might be TRBD1 (6 bases). The germline CDR1 and CDR2 sequences are SGHNT and YYREEE (reference sequence). The CDR3 totals 15 residues. Trimming pared 2 bases from V and 1 base from J, leaving 12 bases between. The CDR3 region has the DNA TGTGCCAGCAGCTTTCGGGAAGGGGGGAACACTGAAGCTTTCTTT. It is translated as CASSFREGGNTEAFF. Variable domain in full (rest from reference TRBV5-4 and TRBJ1-1): ETGVTQSPTHLIKTRGQQVTLRCSSQSGHNTVSWYQQALGQGPQFIFQYYREEENGRGNFPPRFSGLQFPNYSSELNVNALELDDSALYLCASSFREGGNTEAFFGQGTRLTVV.

Only one count was recorded for this clone. The V call is TRBV28, the J call TRBJ1-6; possible D gene TRBD1, 5 bases. The CDR3 is 18 amino acids. Per germline, CDR1 MDHEN and CDR2 SYDVKM. V was pared by 6 bases and J by 0 bases, with 18 bases between. CDR3: CASSAVHRFSSYNSPLHF. For the CDR3, the DNA is TGTGCCAGCAGCGCCGTCCACAGGTTTAGCTCCTATAATTCACCCCTCCACTTT.

The rearrangement joins TRBV7-2 to TRBJ1-1; D possibly corresponds to TRBD1 (6 bases). Germline V gives CDR1 SGHTA, CDR2 FQGNSA. The CDR3 length is 13 residues. Trimming removed 8 bases from V and 4 bases from J, with 14 bases in between. The CDR3 DNA reads as TGTGCCAGCCGCTGGGGAGGGGGCACTGAAGCTTTCTTT. Translating it yields CASRWGGGTEAFF.

The rearrangement joins TRBV28 to TRBJ2-4, with 7 bases aligning to TRBD1. The CDR3 loop spans 16 amino acids. Per germline, CDR1 MDHEN and CDR2 SYDVKM. V lost 2 bases, J lost 0 bases, and 4 bases stayed unmatched. The CDR3 DNA reads as TGTGCCAGCAGTTTAAACAGGGGAATAGCCAAAAACATTCAGTACTTC. Its protein is CASSLNRGIAKNIQYF.

V is TRBV19 and J is TRBJ1-2, with TRBD1 identical over 7 bases. Germline V lookup: CDR1 LNHDA, CDR2 SQIVND (reference sequence). Unmatched junction bases numbered 10, after V lost 3 bases and J lost 6 bases. This CDR3 contains 15 residues. For the CDR3, the DNA is TGTGCCAGTAGTATGTATTCTACAGGGGCGGATGGCTACACCTTC. It is translated as CASSMYSTGADGYTF.

This clone was seen a few times. The J gene is TRBJ1-2, the V gene TRBV7-6; TRBD1 aligns across 8 bases. The ends lost 2 bases at V and 7 bases at J; junction bases unmatched: 15. The length of the CDR3 is 17 residues. CDR1 is SGHVS, CDR2 FNYEAQ, per germline. The CDR3 bases are TGTGCCAGCAGCTTAAACCAGGGGGCGGCTATCGGAAGTGGCTACACCTTC. Protein: CASSLNQGAAIGSGYTF.

The gene calls are TRBV2 and TRBJ2-5; D uncertain. This CDR3 is built from 15 residues. The germline gives CDR1 SNHLY, CDR2 FYNNEI. Trimming shortened V by 1 base and J by 0 bases, and 9 bases separated the two germline ends. The CDR3 reads CASSEGAAYQETQYF. CDR3 nucleotides: TGTGCCAGCAGTGAAGGGGCGGCGTACCAAGAGACCCAGTACTTC.

CDR3 DNA sequence: TGTGCCAGTAGTTGGACTAGCGGGGGATTCTCCTACGAGCAGTACTTC. Amino acid sequence: CASSWTSGGFSYEQYF. The chain couples TRBV19 to TRBJ2-7; 13 bases match TRBD2. CDR1 and CDR2 from the germline V gene are LNHDA and SQIVND (reference sequence). The trim removed 5 bases at V and 0 bases at J, leaving 4 bases unmatched. The CDR3 covers 16 residues.

CDR3 amino acids: CASSQKPPGLGGTDTQYF. The CDR3, as DNA: TGTGCCAGCAGTCAAAAGCCCCCGGGCTTGGGGGGAACAGATACGCAGTATTTT. This chain joins TRBV27 and TRBJ2-3; weak D call: TRBD2 (6 bases). Trimming shortened V by 5 bases and J by 3 bases, and 24 bases separated the two germline ends. The length of the CDR3 is 18 residues. CDR1 is MNHEY and CDR2 is SMNVEV in the germline V gene (reference sequence).

V is TRBV28 and J is TRBJ2-1; a possible D gene is TRBD2 (6 bases). Germline values: CDR1 MDHEN, CDR2 SYDVKM. Trimming removed 6 bases at V and 2 bases at J, with 17 bases between. CDR3 length: 16 residues. CDR3 sequence: CASRTGDGSTYNEQFF. The DNA for the CDR3 is TGTGCCAGCAGGACGGGGGACGGGAGTACCTACAATGAGCAGTTCTTC. The full variable domain, its missing parts supplied by reference TRBV28 and TRBJ2-1, is DVKVTQSSRYLVKRTGEKVFLECVQDMDHENMFWYRQDPGLGLRLIYFSYDVKMKEKGDIPEGYSVSREKKERFSLILESASTNQTSMYLCASRTGDGSTYNEQFFGPGTRLTVL.

This clone has only a few counts. The chain combines TRBV19 with TRBJ1-4, with D maybe TRBD1 (5 bases). CDR1 is LNHDA, CDR2 SQIVND, per germline (reference sequence). The CDR3 spans 14 residues. V shed 6 bases and J shed 0 bases, with 8 bases lying between them. CDR3 loop: CASRPGTTNEKLFF. The CDR3 DNA is TGTGCCAGTAGACCAGGGACAACTAATGAAAAACTGTTTTTT.

The chain employs TRBV9 and TRBJ2-1; 14 nucleotides line up with TRBD2. The germline gives CDR1 SGDLS, CDR2 YYNGEE. The CDR3 extends over 15 amino acids. After removal of 4 bases from V and 6 bases from J, the junction contained 3 bases not matched to a gene. In DNA form, the CDR3 reads TGTGCCAGCAGCCCGGGACTAGCGGGGGCCAATGAGCAGTTCTTC. Its translation: CASSPGLAGANEQFF.